This T cell receptor (beta chain) was sequenced for a study of beta chain features in type 1 diabetes. Comments on this clone: The antigen remains unidentified.

The study's findings and limits: Moderate yet significant TCRB CDR3 shortening was seen in Type 1 diabetes patients in all four CD4+ subsets.

Per germline, CDR1 SGHVS and CDR2 FQNEAQ. The V and J ends lost 5 bases and 0 bases respectively, with 13 bases between them. The CDR3 spans 15 residues. The entirety of the isolated RNA underwent reverse transcription, so expressed TCRB transcripts were sequenced. The repertoire was sequenced with immunoSEQ multiplex PCR; TCRdb's copy has only in-frame clones and lacks some. This sample has some 150,000 clones, with less than 15% found just once. The rearrangement links TRBV7-8 to TRBJ2-5; no definite D call. The receptor's source is a man aged 18-30 years with type 1 diabetes. The material sequenced was central memory CD4+ T cells from blood. The CDR3 sequence is CASSPTGTNQETQYF. In DNA, the CDR3 is TGTGCCAGCAGCCCAACCGGCACTAACCAAGAGACCCAGTACTTC.